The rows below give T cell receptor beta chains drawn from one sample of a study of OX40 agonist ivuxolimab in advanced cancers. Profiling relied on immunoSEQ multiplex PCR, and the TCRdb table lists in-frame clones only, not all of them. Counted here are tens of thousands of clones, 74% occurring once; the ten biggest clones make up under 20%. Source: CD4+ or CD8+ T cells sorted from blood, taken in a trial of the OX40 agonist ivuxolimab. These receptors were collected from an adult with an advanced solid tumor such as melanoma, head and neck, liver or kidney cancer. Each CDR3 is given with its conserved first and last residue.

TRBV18,CASSAGTGPDTEAFF
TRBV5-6,CASSFYAENSNQPQHF
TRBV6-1,CASRARGDNQPQHF
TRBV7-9,CASSLEAGPNTEAFF
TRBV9,CASSVGLPGQKLYEQYF
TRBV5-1,CASSLFSMTGNTIYF
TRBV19,CASSSRDRAHEQYF
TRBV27,CASSLLAGGVTEAFF
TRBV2,CADRGQEEKLFF
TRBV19,CASSIVVGTEAFF
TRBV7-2,CASSPRRDSPPGAFF
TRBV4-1,CASSQRQGNQPQHF
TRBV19,CASSTTGNWIHF